The 4 T cell receptor beta chains reported below all come from one sample, sequenced in a study of blood T cell repertoires in COVID-19. Profiled with immunoSEQ multiplex PCR; TCRdb holds only in-frame clones, not every one. The sample consists of about 160,000 clones, 75% to 90% of them appearing once. The sequenced material came from peripheral blood. The receptors stem from a human donor with acute or convalescent COVID-19. The donor label of this sample is uncertain.

The V and J genes are TRBV6-5 and TRBJ1-1, with D possibly TRBD1 on 5 matching bases. CDR1 and CDR2 (germline): MNHEY, SVGAGI. The CDR3 is made up of 14 amino acids. V lost 2 bases to trimming and J lost 4 bases, with 11 bases between them. In DNA form, the CDR3 reads TGTGCCAGCAGTTACCTGTCGCAGGGCACTGAAGCTTTCTTT. The encoded protein is CASSYLSQGTEAFF.

The rearrangement joins TRBV7-2 to TRBJ2-7; D is ambiguous. The CDR3 has 12 amino acids. Germline assignment: CDR1 SGHTA and CDR2 FQGNSA. Deletions cut 5 bases from V and 0 bases from J, with 5 bases between. CDR3 DNA sequence: TGTGCCAGCAGCCCTACCTCCTACGAGCAGTACTTC. Residues: CASSPTSYEQYF.

The V gene is TRBV5-6, the J gene TRBJ1-6; perhaps TRBD1 as D (5 bases). Germline CDR1 and CDR2: SGHDT and YYEEEE. Trimming took 2 bases from V and 8 from J, leaving 11 bases between them. CDR3 size: 14 residues. This CDR3 is CASSFGAGDSPLHF. CDR3 nucleotides: TGTGCCAGCAGCTTTGGGGCTGGGGATTCACCCCTCCACTTT. The variable domain in full, completed from reference TRBV5-6 and TRBJ1-6, reads DAGVTQSPTHLIKTRGQQVTLRCSPKSGHDTVSWYQQALGQGPQFIFQYYEEEERQRGNFPDRFSGHQFPNYSSELNVNALLLGDSALYLCASSFGAGDSPLHFGNGTRLTVT.

This clone was seen ten or more times. The chain uses TRBV3-1 (or the pseudogene TRBV3-2) and TRBJ2-7; D is ambiguous. Germline CDR1 reads LGHDT; CDR2 reads YNNKEL (reference sequence). V lost 0 bases and J 3 bases, leaving 6 bases between the germline ends. This CDR3 region has 13 residues. The CDR3 DNA reads TGTGCCAGCAGCCAAGATTCCATCTACGAGCAGTACTTC. Translated, it gives CASSQDSIYEQYF.